This T cell receptor (beta chain) was sequenced during a study of vaccination effects on CD4 cells after COVID-19. As for the study in general: Sampling of a couple of convalescent patients took place 16 days and one week prior to vaccination. Wells each received more than 1.5 million PBMC, cultured with 9 to 10 IU/ml IL-2 and around 9.8 ug/ml peptides. Study findings and constraints: Clones from infection and from vaccination both contracted markedly late after vaccination. Convalescent patients' post-vaccine spike repertoire was mostly distinct vaccine-induced clones.

Repertoires were generated with immunoSEQ multiplex PCR, while TCRdb's copy carries only in-frame clones and drops some. The data hold 45,000 to 60,000 clones, with 75% to 80% observed a single time. A note on this clone: What it binds is not known.

Researchers isolated CD4+ T cells once about 11 days of culture had elapsed. The TCR originated in a human donor who had a prior SARS-CoV-2 infection. Material: CD4+ T cells from PBMCs cultured without peptide, obtained before COVID-19 vaccination.

The CDR3 bases are TGTGCCAGCAGCCTTACCCAAGAGACCCAGTACTTC. Protein sequence: CASSLTQETQYF. The genes are TRBV3-1 (or the pseudogene TRBV3-2) and TRBJ2-5; D unclear. The germline V and J ends were trimmed by 4 bases and 1 base, with 4 bases remaining between them. Germline values: CDR1 LGHDT, CDR2 YNNKEL (reference sequence). The CDR3 is 12 residues long.